This entry is about one T cell receptor (beta chain). The antigen remains undetermined. This specimen includes other DNA sequences encoding the same CDR3. Germline V gene data show CDR1 as SGHRS and CDR2 as YFSETQ. V lost 0 bases to trimming and J lost 8 bases; unmatched junction nucleotides: 2. There are 14 residues in the CDR3. The data stem from a study of cytomegalovirus exposure and HLA in healthy donors. The PCR was carried out with 60 Vbeta primers and 13 Jbeta primers. Original processing notes: Unique TCR beta chains numbered 60 million to 100 million in a later analysis, with about 9.9 million shared. Libraries were prepared by immunoSEQ multiplex PCR; TCRdb keeps only in-frame clonotypes and omits some of them. V, J and clone size are those of that table, while D and trimming were read from the DNA. The repertoire has 55,000 to 80,000 clones, approximately 70% of them found once; the top ten carry 20% to 25%.

Study results and caveats: A link between a missense DCLRE1C variant and TCR beta V- and J-gene trimming emerged from a later analysis. In vitro testing confirmed a few CMV-associated chains as specific for CMV antigens. An ancestry cluster, one associated with Asian ancestry, reportedly showed fewer N-insertions than the approximately 670-donor mean in a later analysis.

The sample was PBMCs. The chain is built from TRBV5-1 and TRBJ1-4; the match to TRBD1 covers 9 bases. This TCR was sampled from a man aged 40-49 years in good health and CMV-seropositive. CDR3 sequence (DNA): TGCGCCAGCAGCTTGGACAGGGGGCGGGAAAAACTGTTTTTT. Translating it yields CASSLDRGREKLFF.